The 31 T cell receptor beta chains in this list originate from one sample, sequenced in a study of CD8 T cells in Susac syndrome. Random hexamers primed reverse transcription of roughly 0.45 to 1 ug RNA. MiXCR was run by TCRdb on the immunoSEQ multiplex PCR reads, yielding one entry per CDR3 protein. The data show about 120,000 distinct CDR3 sequences, with roughly 94% seen just once and more than 0.09% held by the top ten. The sequenced sample consisted of CD4+ T cells from PBMCs. The source is a human donor in good health.

V and J are TRBV24-1 and TRBJ2-2, with TRBD1 matching over 9 bases. There are 17 residues in the CDR3. Germline lookup yields CDR1 KGHDR and CDR2 SFDVKD. The junction had 9 bases not matched to a gene; V was cut back by 4 bases and J by 4 bases. As DNA, the CDR3 is TGTGCCACCAGTGACCCCCCGGGACAGGGAGGCACCGGGGAGCTGTTTTTT. Its translation is CATSDPPGQGGTGELFF.

The chain is built from TRBV5-1 and TRBJ2-3; D possibly corresponds to TRBD2 (6 bases). Germline CDR1 SGHRS, CDR2 YFSETQ. The CDR3 has 16 residues. V was clipped by 4 bases and J by 0 bases, with 15 bases between them. This chain's CDR3 is CASSQGARESTDTQYF. The DNA of the CDR3 is TGCGCCAGCAGCCAGGGTGCCCGGGAGAGCACAGATACGCAGTATTTT.

This chain connects TRBV7-9 to TRBJ1-1, with D unclear. CDR1 is SEHNR and CDR2 is FQNEAQ in the germline V gene (reference sequence). The CDR3 runs 12 residues. V lost 1 base and J 8 bases, leaving 8 bases between the germline ends. CDR3 sequence (DNA): TGTGCCAGCAGCTTAGAATATGGGGAAGCTTTCTTT. Translated, it gives CASSLEYGEAFF.

This clonotype came up once. This chain joins TRBV30 and TRBJ1-2; D not certain. V was cut by 2 bases and J by 8 bases, with 12 bases left in between. Germline assignment: CDR1 GTSNPN and CDR2 SVGIG (reference sequence). CDR3 length: 12 amino acids. The CDR3 DNA reads as TGTGCCTGGAGTTTACAGTCGGGCGGCTACACCTTC. Amino acid sequence: CAWSLQSGGYTF. Variable domain in full (rest from reference TRBV30 and TRBJ1-2): SQTIHQWPATLVQPVGSPLSLECTVEGTSNPNLYWYRQAAGRGLQLLFYSVGIGQISSEVPQNLSASRPQDRQFILSSKKLLLSDSGFYLCAWSLQSGGYTFGSGTRLTVV.

V gene TRBV18 combines with J gene TRBJ2-5; 8 bases are a match to TRBD1. The CDR3 spans 15 residues. V dropped 1 base and J dropped 4; count of bases not matched to a gene: 5. The germline CDR1 and CDR2 sequences are KGHSH and LQKENI. The CDR3 DNA sequence: TGTGCCAGCTCACCACGGACAGGGACGGGAGAGACCCAGTACTTC. Translating gives CASSPRTGTGETQYF.

The chain links TRBV28 to TRBJ2-5; 10 bases are shared with TRBD2. V gave up 2 bases and J gave up 5 bases; unmatched junction bases: 8. The CDR3 runs 16 residues. CDR1 and CDR2 (germline): MDHEN, SYDVKM. The CDR3 sequence: CASSLLASGSRETQYF. CDR3 in DNA: TGTGCCAGCAGTTTACTGGCTAGCGGGAGTCGGGAGACCCAGTACTTC.

The J gene is TRBJ2-7, the V gene TRBV12-3 or TRBV12-4; D perhaps matches TRBD1 (6 bases). This CDR3 has 14 amino acids. V lost 7 bases to trimming and J lost 1 base, with 14 bases between them. The CDR3 DNA follows: TGTGCCAGCAACAAACAGGGACGTTCCTACGAGCAGTACTTC. It translates to CASNKQGRSYEQYF.

This chain uses TRBV4-1 with TRBJ2-7; 9 bases align to TRBD2. Germline V lookup: CDR1 MGHRA, CDR2 YSYEKL. V shed 0 bases, J shed 2 bases, and the junction held 11 bases outside the gene matches. The CDR3 consists of 18 residues. The CDR3, as DNA: TGCGCCAGCAGCCAAGATAGGGCTAGCGGGATCCTAGCCTACGAGCAGTACTTC. It yields the protein CASSQDRASGILAYEQYF.

The chain joins TRBV24-1 to TRBJ2-3; 9 bases fit TRBD2. The CDR3 has 16 residues. Germline trimming cut 2 bases from V and 0 bases from J; bases unmatched to any gene: 2. Per the germline V gene, CDR1 is KGHDR and CDR2 is SFDVKD. The CDR3 sequence is CATSDSAGGSTDTQYF. CDR3 coding DNA: TGTGCCACCAGTGATTCAGCGGGGGGTAGCACAGATACGCAGTATTTT.

The chain couples TRBV5-1 to TRBJ2-3, with TRBD2 matching 10 bases. The CDR3 has 16 residues. V gave up 4 bases and J gave up 5 bases; unmatched junction bases: 10. Per the germline V gene, CDR1 is SGHRS and CDR2 is YFSETQ. The CDR3 DNA is TGCGCCAGCAGCCGGAGGGCTAGCGGGAGTGGAGATACGCAGTATTTT. Its protein product is CASSRRASGSGDTQYF.

The V and J genes are TRBV5-1 and TRBJ2-7, with 7 bases identical to TRBD2. The CDR3 has 14 amino acids. CDR1 SGHRS and CDR2 YFSETQ come from the germline V gene. Germline trimming cut 4 bases from V and 6 bases from J; bases unmatched to any gene: 10. CDR3 nucleotide sequence: TGCGCCAGCAGCCCAGGGACCCGGGGGGTCGAGCAGTACTTC. The encoded protein is CASSPGTRGVEQYF.

V is TRBV28 and J is TRBJ2-2, with D unresolved. This CDR3 contains 13 residues. Germline lookup yields CDR1 MDHEN and CDR2 SYDVKM. The germline V and J ends were trimmed by 7 bases and 9 bases, with 15 bases remaining between them. Here the CDR3 reads CASTSLGSRELFF. CDR3 in DNA: TGTGCCAGCACCTCTCTGGGTTCGCGGGAGCTGTTTTTT.

The chain uses TRBV12-3 or TRBV12-4 and TRBJ2-1; no clear D. CDR3 length equals 12 residues. Trimming cost V 6 bases and J 8 bases, with 11 bases left between them. The CDR3 bases are TGTGCCAGCAGCTTTAAGTCCCATGAGCAGTTCTTC. Its protein product is CASSFKSHEQFF.

V is TRBV2 and J is TRBJ1-3, with a weak D call TRBD1 (6 bases). This CDR3 is 15 amino acids long. V was trimmed by 3 bases and J by 1 base, leaving 10 bases between them. The V gene's germline CDR1 is SNHLY and CDR2 FYNNEI. The CDR3 bases are TGTGCCAGCAGTGAGAACAGGGCGTCTGGAAACACCATATATTTT. It translates to CASSENRASGNTIYF.

Only one count was recorded for this clonotype. The DNA of the CDR3 is TGCGCCAGCAGCCACCTCCTAGCGGGAGATGGAAATGAGCAGTTCTTC. Protein product: CASSHLLAGDGNEQFF. The gene calls are TRBV4-1 and TRBJ2-1; 10 bases map to TRBD2. The J segment lost 7 bases and the V segment lost 3 bases, leaving 9 bases of the junction unmatched. The CDR3 runs to 16 residues. Germline V lookup: CDR1 MGHRA, CDR2 YSYEKL.

The chain carries TRBV20-1 and TRBJ1-1; no reliable D call. The germline V and J ends were trimmed by 2 bases and 3 bases, with 13 bases remaining between them. Germline CDR1 DFQATT, CDR2 SNEGSKA (reference sequence). The CDR3 runs 14 residues. CDR3 coding DNA: TGCAGTGCTAGAACACTGGACGTTTACACTGAAGCTTTCTTT. Amino acid sequence: CSARTLDVYTEAFF.

This chain connects TRBV25-1 to TRBJ1-2; 7 nucleotides line up with TRBD1. This CDR3 spans 14 amino acids. Trimming took 4 bases from V and 3 from J; bases not matched to a gene: 5. Per the germline V gene, CDR1 is MGHDK and CDR2 is SYGVNS. The CDR3 spells CASSVTGADYGYTF. The DNA for the CDR3 is TGTGCCAGCAGTGTAACAGGGGCGGACTATGGCTACACCTTC.

This chain uses TRBV19 with TRBJ2-7, with D unresolved. V was clipped by 4 bases and J by 2 bases, with 12 bases between them. The CDR3 consists of 14 residues. Germline CDR1 and CDR2: LNHDA and SQIVND (reference sequence). The DNA of the CDR3 is TGTGCCAGTAGTACCGACCGATCACCCTACGAGCAGTACTTC. It specifies CASSTDRSPYEQYF.

CDR3 loop: CASLLGQNTEAFF. The CDR3 nucleotides read TGTGCCAGCCTTTTGGGACAGAACACTGAAGCTTTCTTT. The chain couples TRBV18 to TRBJ1-1, with D possibly TRBD1 on 6 matching bases. Per germline, CDR1 KGHSH and CDR2 LQKENI. Trimming removed 8 bases from V and 1 base from J, with 11 bases in between. CDR3 length: 13 residues.

The J gene is TRBJ2-5, the V gene TRBV14; D unresolved. CDR3 length: 16 residues. Trimming left V 0 bases short and J 0 bases short, with 11 bases between. Germline CDR1 reads SGHDN; CDR2 reads FVKESK. The DNA of the CDR3 is TGTGCCAGCAGCCAAGATCAGGTGGAGTACCAAGAGACCCAGTACTTC. Translated: CASSQDQVEYQETQYF. The full variable domain, completed using reference TRBV14 and TRBJ2-5, is EAGVTQFPSHSVIEKGQTVTLRCDPISGHDNLYWYRRVMGKEIKFLLHFVKESKQDESGMPNNRFLAERTGGTYSTLKVQPAELEDSGVYFCASSQDQVEYQETQYFGPGTRLLVL.

The V gene is TRBV30, the J gene TRBJ2-7, with no clear D. V was trimmed by 6 bases and J by 1 base, leaving 19 bases between them. This CDR3 region has 15 residues. Germline-derived CDR1 and CDR2 are GTSNPN and SVGIG (reference sequence). CDR3 in DNA: TGTGCCTGTTCCCGGGCTCGGAGCGCGTCCTACGAGCAGTACTTC. Residues: CACSRARSASYEQYF. Variable domain in full (rest from reference TRBV30 and TRBJ2-7): SQTIHQWPATLVQPVGSPLSLECTVEGTSNPNLYWYRQAAGRGLQLLFYSVGIGQISSEVPQNLSASRPQDRQFILSSKKLLLSDSGFYLCACSRARSASYEQYFGPGTRLTVT.

This clonotype was observed a single time. V gene TRBV30 combines with J gene TRBJ2-5; D not certain. Germline loops: CDR1 GTSNPN, CDR2 SVGIG (reference sequence). Trimming left V 0 bases short and J 9 bases short, with 11 bases between. This CDR3 region has 12 residues. For the CDR3, the DNA is TGTGCCTGGAGTGTAAAGGCTGGGGCCCAGTACTTC. It yields the protein CAWSVKAGAQYF.

This chain's CDR3 is CASSGQYTGELFF. CDR3 in DNA: TGTGCCAGCAGTGGACAGTACACCGGGGAGCTGTTTTTT. The chain is built from TRBV6-1 and TRBJ2-2; maybe TRBD1 (5 bases). Germline V lookup: CDR1 MNHNS, CDR2 SASEGT. This CDR3 is built from 13 residues. The V end was cut by 4 bases, the J end by 3 bases, with 6 bases between.

The chain joins TRBV9 to TRBJ1-1, with D possibly being TRBD1 (5 bases). V gave up 4 bases and J gave up 4 bases, with 14 bases separating them. CDR1 is SGDLS, CDR2 YYNGEE, per germline. The CDR3 is 14 residues long. The CDR3, as DNA: TGTGCCAGCAGCAACTCCCCTGGGGGCACTGAAGCTTTCTTT. It specifies CASSNSPGGTEAFF.

The chain is built from TRBV7-9 and TRBJ2-5, with a possible D match to TRBD2 (5 bases). Germline values: CDR1 SEHNR, CDR2 FQNEAQ (reference sequence). The CDR3 consists of 14 residues. V was clipped by 7 bases and J by 5 bases, with 17 bases between them. As DNA, the CDR3 is TGTGCCAGCAAAAAGAAGTCGGGCGGGGAGACCCAGTACTTC. Its translation: CASKKKSGGETQYF.

The chain couples TRBV29-1 to TRBJ1-2, with TRBD1 matching over 8 bases. This CDR3 is 13 amino acids long. V shed 0 bases and J 8 bases; nucleotides not matched to a gene: 5. Germline loops: CDR1 SQVTM, CDR2 ANQGSEA. This CDR3 is CSVEEIQGGGYTF. In nucleotides, the CDR3 is TGCAGCGTTGAAGAAATACAGGGGGGAGGCTACACCTTC.

This chain links TRBV3-1 with TRBJ2-1; 7 bases agree with TRBD1. The CDR3 has 14 amino acids. CDR1 and CDR2 (germline): LGHDT, YNNKEL (reference sequence). J lost 10 bases, V lost 7 bases, and 13 bases had no gene match. The CDR3 region has the DNA TGTGCCAGCACCCAGGCAGGGGGAGAGGGCGAGCAGTTCTTC. The encoded protein is CASTQAGGEGEQFF.

The chain recombines TRBV25-1 with TRBJ2-1; D uncertain. Germline V gives CDR1 MGHDK, CDR2 SYGVNS. CDR3 length: 11 amino acids. Trimming took off 3 bases at V and 12 bases at J, with 9 bases between the two ends. The CDR3 DNA follows: TGTGCCAGCAGTGATCCCGGCCCGCAGTTCTTC. Its protein is CASSDPGPQFF.

The genes are TRBV5-6 and TRBJ1-1; 9 bases are shared with TRBD1. Germline CDR1 SGHDT, CDR2 YYEEEE. CDR3 length equals 17 residues. Trimming at V came to 4 bases and at J to 0 bases, leaving 10 bases not matched to a gene. The CDR3 region has the DNA TGTGCCAGCAGCATAGGGACAGGGAGGTTCGTGAACACTGAAGCTTTCTTT. Protein sequence: CASSIGTGRFVNTEAFF.

The chain combines TRBV2 with TRBJ2-5; D is unresolved. Per germline, CDR1 SNHLY and CDR2 FYNNEI. Trimming shortened V by 3 bases and J by 6 bases, and 8 bases separated the two germline ends. There are 12 residues in the CDR3. CDR3 nucleotide sequence: TGTGCCAGCAGTGATGGGCAGAAGACCCAGTACTTC. Amino acids: CASSDGQKTQYF.

The sample holds one count of this clonotype. The chain has TRBV10-3 and TRBJ2-5; tentative D call: TRBD1 (6 bases). V lost 4 bases and J lost 1, with 10 bases in between. The CDR3 is 14 residues long. Germline V CDR1 and CDR2: ENHRY, SYGVKD. CDR3 in amino acids: CAISVQGPQETQYF. The DNA of the CDR3 is TGTGCCATCAGTGTACAGGGTCCCCAAGAGACCCAGTACTTC.